Shown below are 22 T cell receptor beta chains from a single sample sequenced in a study of T cell changes during pregnancy in multiple sclerosis. Sequencing used immunoSEQ multiplex PCR; TCRdb keeps in-frame clones, though not all of them. Of roughly 43,000 clones in the sample, 93% were seen once. The starting material was CD4+ T cells from peripheral blood mononuclear cells, obtained in the third trimester of pregnancy. These TCRs come from a female donor with multiple sclerosis, enrolled in a pregnancy study.

This clone is termed medium-sized. J is TRBJ2-2 and V is TRBV6-6, with 7 bases aligning to TRBD2. In germline, CDR1 is MNHNY, CDR2 SVGAGI (reference sequence). The CDR3 sequence is 14 residues long. The V segment lost 6 bases and the J segment 3 bases; nucleotides outside the gene matches: 4. The CDR3 DNA sequence: TGTGCCAGCAGACTTACTAGCGACACCGGGGAGCTGTTTTTT. Amino acids: CASRLTSDTGELFF.

This clone was seen a single time. The chain has TRBV7-2 and TRBJ2-1, with 9 bases aligning to TRBD2. The CDR3 runs to 17 residues. The germline V gene has CDR1 SGHTA and CDR2 FQGNSA. The V and J ends lost 4 bases and 1 base, in that order; junction bases with no gene match: 8. The CDR3 coding sequence is TGTGCCAGCAGCTGGGCTAGCGGGGACCCATCCTACAATGAGCAGTTCTTC. It codes for CASSWASGDPSYNEQFF.

The chain couples TRBV27 to TRBJ2-3; D is undetermined. Trimming shortened V by 6 bases and J by 2 bases, and 12 bases separated the two germline ends. The length of the CDR3 is 14 residues. Per the germline V gene, CDR1 is MNHEY and CDR2 is SMNVEV (reference sequence). Written as DNA, the CDR3 is TGTGCCAGCAGAGAGCTACTCATCACAGATACGCAGTATTTT. It specifies CASRELLITDTQYF.

This chain links TRBV4-1 with TRBJ2-5; D possibly corresponds to TRBD1 (6 bases). This CDR3 has 15 residues. Trimming took off 1 base at V and 2 bases at J, with 11 bases between the two ends. Germline CDR1 and CDR2: MGHRA and YSYEKL. The chain's CDR3 is CASSQVGTNQETQYF. DNA for the CDR3: TGCGCCAGCAGCCAAGTGGGGACAAATCAAGAGACCCAGTACTTC.

The chain uses TRBV10-3 and TRBJ2-7; TRBD2 matches 7 bases. CDR1 is ENHRY and CDR2 is SYGVKD in the germline V gene. The J segment lost 5 bases and the V segment lost 10 bases, leaving 11 bases of the junction unmatched. CDR3 length: 13 amino acids. CDR3 sequence: CATLGGNEHEQYF. Written as DNA, the CDR3 is TGTGCCACCCTCGGGGGGAACGAGCACGAGCAGTACTTC.

The rearrangement links TRBV9 to TRBJ2-3, with D hard to call. The CDR3 runs to 14 residues. Germline loops: CDR1 SGDLS, CDR2 YYNGEE. V was pared by 0 bases and J by 6 bases, with 11 bases between. CDR3 DNA: TGTGCCAGCAGCGTAGCCGAGGTTCGGGATACGCAGTATTTT. Amino acids: CASSVAEVRDTQYF. Filled out from reference TRBV9 and TRBJ2-3, the complete variable domain reads DSGVTQTPKHLITATGQRVTLRCSPRSGDLSVYWYQQSLDQGLQFLIQYYNGEERAKGNILERFSAQQFPDLHSELNLSSLELGDSALYFCASSVAEVRDTQYFGPGTRLTVL.

The chain recombines TRBV18 with TRBJ2-1; a possible D gene is TRBD1 (6 bases). V shed 6 bases and J shed 2 bases, with 14 bases lying between them. Germline loops: CDR1 KGHSH, CDR2 LQKENI. The length of the CDR3 is 15 residues. CDR3 in DNA: TGTGCCAGCTCCCACCGGGACATGACCTACAATGAGCAGTTCTTC. Protein sequence: CASSHRDMTYNEQFF.

The V and J genes are TRBV5-1 and TRBJ1-3; no definite D call. V lost 4 bases and J 2 bases, leaving 16 bases between the germline ends. This CDR3 contains 16 residues. Germline V CDR1 and CDR2: SGHRS, YFSETQ. The CDR3 loop reads CASSRELKSTGNTIYF. The DNA of the CDR3 is TGCGCCAGCAGCCGGGAGCTGAAGAGCACTGGAAACACCATATATTTT.

This chain uses TRBV28 with TRBJ2-1, with TRBD2 matching over 13 bases. V shed 7 bases, J shed 7 bases, and the junction held 13 bases outside the gene matches. This CDR3 spans 17 amino acids. CDR1 is MDHEN and CDR2 is SYDVKM in the germline V gene. CDR3 bases: TGTGCCAGCACGCCTTCTAGGGGACTAGCGGGAACAAATGAGCAGTTCTTC. Translation: CASTPSRGLAGTNEQFF.

This chain joins TRBV19 and TRBJ2-7, with unresolved D. Germline CDR1 LNHDA, CDR2 SQIVND (reference sequence). V lost 3 bases and J lost 2, with 8 bases in between. The CDR3 is 13 residues long. In nucleotides, the CDR3 is TGTGCCAGTAGTATCCGTTGGCCCTACGAGCAGTACTTC. This encodes CASSIRWPYEQYF.

The chain couples TRBV18 to TRBJ2-2; D unclear. Germline CDR1 reads KGHSH; CDR2 reads LQKENI. The CDR3 totals 16 residues. V lost 3 bases, J lost 5 bases, and 16 bases lay in between. CDR3 region: CASSPRLALLTGELFF. CDR3 in DNA: TGTGCCAGCTCACCCAGACTCGCGTTACTGACCGGGGAGCTGTTTTTT.

The rearrangement links TRBV7-2 to TRBJ2-7; D not certain. The germline CDR1 and CDR2 sequences are SGHTA and FQGNSA. The V gene lost 8 bases and the J gene lost 6 bases, with 20 bases spanning the gap. The CDR3 runs 14 residues. Written as DNA, the CDR3 is TGTGCCAGCGACGTGGGCAGCCTACCGCGCGAGCAGTACTTC. This translates into CASDVGSLPREQYF.

The chain joins TRBV5-1 to TRBJ1-4, with D maybe TRBD1 (6 bases). Looked up from germline, CDR1 is SGHRS and CDR2 is YFSETQ. V was shortened by 3 bases and J by 7 bases, with 16 bases between the two germline ends. The CDR3 spans 15 residues. The CDR3 here is CASSYTGNPSEKLFF. The CDR3 DNA follows: TGCGCCAGCAGCTACACAGGGAATCCATCTGAAAAACTGTTTTTT.

Concerning this clone itself: Other nucleotide sequences from this sample produce the same CDR3. V is TRBV7-6 and J is TRBJ1-1, with D possibly being TRBD1 (5 bases). The CDR3 consists of 14 residues. The germline gives CDR1 SGHVS, CDR2 FNYEAQ. The V end was cut by 3 bases, the J end by 3 bases, with 11 bases between. The CDR3 reads CASSLGRGDTEAFF. The DNA of the CDR3 is TGTGCCAGCAGCTTGGGGCGTGGGGACACTGAAGCTTTCTTT.

The chain uses TRBV11-2 and TRBJ2-6; the D gene is possibly TRBD1 (6 bases). Germline loops: CDR1 SGHAT, CDR2 FQNNGV. The CDR3 sequence is 17 residues long. The V gene lost 5 bases and the J gene lost 12 bases, with 26 bases spanning the gap. The CDR3 sequence is CASSHGTGLRVLGVLTF. Here the CDR3 DNA reads TGTGCCAGCAGCCATGGAACAGGGTTAAGAGTTTTGGGCGTCCTGACTTTC.

This sequence joins TRBV7-2 and TRBJ1-2; TRBD1 matches at 7 bases. Germline V lookup: CDR1 SGHTA, CDR2 FQGNSA. CDR3 length: 15 residues. The V segment lost 1 base and the J segment 3 bases; nucleotides outside the gene matches: 5. The CDR3 region is CASSLGTGFDYGYTF. The CDR3 bases are TGTGCCAGCAGCTTAGGGACAGGTTTTGACTATGGCTACACCTTC.

The gene calls are TRBV9 and TRBJ2-5; 9 nucleotides align to TRBD2. After removal of 0 bases from V and 4 bases from J, the junction contained 4 bases not matched to a gene. Germline V gene sequence: CDR1 SGDLS, CDR2 YYNGEE. The CDR3 sequence is 15 residues long. The CDR3 DNA sequence: TGTGCCAGCAGCGTAGGCGATAGCGGGAGAGAGACCCAGTACTTC. Its translation: CASSVGDSGRETQYF.

In this sample, this clone turned up once. The rearrangement links TRBV7-9 to TRBJ2-3; weak D call: TRBD2 (6 bases). CDR3 length: 18 amino acids. V was shortened by 3 bases and J by 5 bases, with 24 bases between the two germline ends. Germline-derived CDR1 and CDR2 are SEHNR and FQNEAQ (reference sequence). The CDR3 DNA reads as TGTGCCAGCAGCTTCAATAGTTGGGGGACTCGAACGGGAGATACGCAGTATTTT. Encoded protein: CASSFNSWGTRTGDTQYF.

This chain links TRBV5-8 with TRBJ2-5; a possible D gene is TRBD2 (6 bases). Germline V gene data show CDR1 as SGHTS and CDR2 as YDEGEE. CDR3 length equals 16 residues. V was shortened by 7 bases and J by 0 bases, with 19 bases between the two germline ends. CDR3 residues: CASLFRGTLYQETQYF. CDR3 nucleotide sequence: TGTGCCAGCCTTTTCCGGGGGACCTTGTACCAAGAGACCCAGTACTTC.

This chain links TRBV6-6 with TRBJ2-7; TRBD1 might be the D (6 bases). This CDR3 contains 14 residues. Trimming removed 6 bases at V and 2 bases at J, with 14 bases between. Looked up from germline, CDR1 is MNHNY and CDR2 is SVGAGI (reference sequence). CDR3 sequence: CASRPGTNPYEQYF. CDR3 coding DNA: TGTGCCAGCAGACCGGGGACAAACCCCTACGAGCAGTACTTC.

The chain couples TRBV29-1 to TRBJ2-5, with TRBD1 matching 8 bases. The V gene's germline CDR1 is SQVTM and CDR2 ANQGSEA. The CDR3 extends over 13 amino acids. V shed 8 bases and J 5 bases; nucleotides not matched to a gene: 10. The CDR3 region is CSLNGQGGETQYF. The CDR3 region has the DNA TGCAGCCTGAACGGACAGGGAGGTGAGACCCAGTACTTC.

This chain joins TRBV6-1 and TRBJ2-7, with 8 bases lining up with TRBD2. Germline V lookup: CDR1 MNHNS, CDR2 SASEGT. This CDR3 is 15 amino acids long. Trimming cost V 5 bases and J 0 bases; bases outside gene matches: 6. CDR3 coding DNA: TGTGCCAGCAGTCCGGGACTAGGGGTCTCCTACGAGCAGTACTTC. It yields the protein CASSPGLGVSYEQYF.